The clone carrying this T cell receptor beta chain is a singleton in its sample. What it binds is not known. These data come from a study of shared clonotypes between healthy human individuals. Study-wide results and limits: The generation probabilities recorded for non-shared clonotypes fell below those of clonotypes shared by all four donors.

The V segment lost 7 bases and the J segment 4 bases; nucleotides outside the gene matches: 7. Per germline, CDR1 SQVTM and CDR2 ANQGSEA. CDR3 length: 13 residues. Running of the assay took place at deep level. This table comes from immunoSEQ multiplex PCR, and its TCRdb copy is limited to in-frame clones, with some not included. The table shows about 690,000 clones, with 90% occurring only once. The J gene is TRBJ2-7, the V gene TRBV29-1; the match to TRBD1 covers 10 bases. The sample consisted of memory CD8+ T cells from PBMCs. Described subset: CD45RO+ cells pooled with CCR7-negative TemRA cells. This clonotype originated in a man between 18 and 29 years old in good health. Some clones in this sample may be carry-over from other donors' samples. CDR3 bases: TGCAGCGCGCGGACAGGGGGGATGTACGAGCAGTACTTC. Translation gives CSARTGGMYEQYF.